The present T cell receptor (beta chain) was sequenced within a study of Ad26.COV2.S vaccination and SARS-CoV-2 variants (dated by TCRdb to the early 2020s). Notes on the research overall: Donors in the vaccine arm were drawn from COV1001, a multicentre, randomized, double-blind, placebo-controlled phase I-IIa trial testing Ad26.COV2.S in healthy adults. Throughout the experiments and outcome assessment, investigators stayed blinded to trial group allocation. TCRbeta repertoire sequencing was used to assess the specificity and breadth of SARS-CoV-2-reactive T cell receptors after Ad26.COV2.S vaccination. Ad26.COV2.S was administered intramuscularly at a dose of 5x10^10 or 1x10^11 viral particles, either as one shot or as two shots given 56 days apart. Participants in the trial were split at random into five groups of five each, receiving low-dose or high-dose Ad26.COV2.S once or twice, or else placebo on both occasions. A total of 32 samples were included in the TCR-sequenced set, comprising around 20 Ad26.COV2.S vaccine recipients, 5 placebo recipients and 8 SARS-CoV-2 convalescent individuals.

Study-wide conclusions, independent of this receptor: The authors noted that the TCR breadth and depth analyses may have underestimated total T cell responses. Substantial breadth of spike-specific CD8+ and CD4+ T cell responses was reported after vaccination. Spike-specific TCR breadth was higher in Ad26.COV2.S recipients than in placebo recipients (P = 0.0014). Comparing responses between vaccine doses or regimens was not something the study was powered to do. Vaccine and placebo recipients had similar non-spike TCR breadth, a finding consistent with the vaccine containing only spike.

In the case of this clone: Its antigen is still unknown. The sample holds no much larger clone one base away, and base qualities are not on file.

The CDR3 starts with the cysteine, ends with the phenylalanine, and has 15 residues. Only the CDR3 DNA is retained, 45 bases long and in frame from the first base. The germline V gene (reference sequence) yields MNHEY for CDR1 and SMNVEV for CDR2. Cut back by 3 bases and 5 bases, the V and J ends lie 13 bases apart. Interpreted using the paper, the treatment or condition label stands for: some 20 received Ad26.COV2.S at low or high dose, single or two shots; about five received placebo; per-sample allocation not given. For vaccine and placebo recipients, the sequenced repertoires came from samples collected on day 63 after the first injection. Between 29 July and 7 August 2020, Cohort 1b enrolled 25 adults aged 18-55 years at one site in Boston, USA. Ad26.COV2.S consisted of a replication-incompetent adenovirus type 26 vector by which a prefusion-stabilized SARS-CoV-2 spike protein from the original Wuhan strain was expressed.

TCRbeta CDR3 regions were sequenced with the immunoSEQ Assay. After extraction, genomic DNA underwent amplification by bias-controlled multiplex PCR, followed by high-throughput sequencing. Regarding the original processing steps: To quantify the absolute abundance of each unique TCRbeta CDR3 region, sequences were collapsed and filtered. T cell fraction was estimated by normalizing TCRbeta template counts to usable DNA, which was measured by amplifying reference genes present in all nucleated cells. Repertoire TCRs were annotated as SARS-CoV-2-specific by exact matching of V gene, CDR3 amino acid sequence and J gene to a known reactive TCR set. MIRA supplied the reference SARS-CoV-2 TCR set, which was filtered for enrichment in COVID-19-positive ImmuneCODE repertoires so that public or cross-reactive TCRs were removed. Using the MIRA antigens, annotated TCRs were further analysed by specific ORF or by position within an ORF. Depth was the summed frequency of annotated unique rearrangements, while breadth was defined as annotated unique rearrangements over total unique productive rearrangements. Two-sided Wilcoxon rank-sum tests were used to compare TCR breadth between groups. TCRdb re-hosts the immuneACCESS table, in-frame sequences only. Its copies lack some clones; in the studies checked, an unresolved V gene accounts for under half of them, and the cause for the rest is not known. The D gene and trimming were derived from the DNA, and the V and J assignments and clone size from that table. Recorded for this sample are about 350,000 clones; about 85% of them occurred a single time. The ten largest make up 3% to 4% of the sample.

This specimen consisted of peripheral blood, obtained in a trial of Ad26.COV2.S vaccine versus placebo. The sequence is built from TRBV27 and TRBJ2-2; the D gene is possibly TRBD1 or TRBD2, with 5 bases matching each. The sequence derives from a person between 18 and 60 years old who received the Ad26.COV2.S COVID-19 vaccine or a placebo. Here is the DNA: TGTGCCAGCAGTTTGAGGGGATACGGGACCGGGGAGCTGTTTTTT. Its protein is CASSLRGYGTGELFF.